This T cell receptor beta chain originates from a study of sequential checkpoint blockade in melanoma. Whole-study context: First-line arms were nivolumab then ipilimumab, or the reverse, randomized 1:1.

Profiled with immunoSEQ multiplex PCR; TCRdb holds only in-frame clones, not every one. The table includes some 6,100 clones, around 58% detected once. The treatment was: randomized to nivolumab then ipilimumab (arm A) or the reverse (arm B). PBMC sorting kept live CD3+CD8+ cells without CD19 or CD56. The germline V gene encodes CDR1 LNHDA and CDR2 SQIVND (reference sequence). This CDR3 has 14 amino acids. Trimming removed 4 bases at V and 0 bases at J, with 9 bases between. Sample: CD8+ T cells sorted from blood (inferred from file names), taken from a patient given nivolumab and ipilimumab in sequence. This receptor was identified in a human donor with melanoma. V usage is TRBV19 and J usage is TRBJ1-1; perhaps TRBD1 as D (5 bases). The CDR3 loop reads CASSTPGLNTEAFF. The CDR3 DNA reads TGTGCCAGTAGTACTCCAGGGCTGAACACTGAAGCTTTCTTT.